This T cell receptor (beta chain) was sequenced during a study of cytomegalovirus exposure and HLA in healthy donors. With regard to this clone: Its antigen is not identified.

The CDR3 is 19 residues long. Between the trimmed V and J ends, which lost 2 bases and 1 base, there was a span of 21 bases. CDR1 is SGHTA and CDR2 is FQGNSA in the germline V gene. Primers included in the PCR were 60 Vbeta and 13 Jbeta primers. TCRdb keeps only in-frame clones here, not all; method: immunoSEQ multiplex PCR. The sample lists around 100,000 clones; around 10% were seen once. Study-wide results and caveats: The authors considered a cluster of highly shared sequence variants likely to be a sequencing artifact.

This sequence originates from a man aged 40-49 years in good health and CMV-seropositive. The chain joins TRBV7-2 to TRBJ2-4; D is unclear. The sample was PBMCs. Written as DNA, the CDR3 is TGTGCCAGCAGCTTAACGAATAGTCTCAATAGCATGGCCAAAAACATTCAGTACTTC. Translation gives CASSLTNSLNSMAKNIQYF.